The TCR beta chain described here comes from a study of blood T cell repertoires in COVID-19. Generated by immunoSEQ multiplex PCR, the TCRdb table keeps only in-frame clones and is missing some. Among some 340,000 clones listed, about 86% were seen once. The germline V and J ends were trimmed by 7 bases and 2 bases, with 11 bases remaining between them. Germline CDR1 reads LNHDA; CDR2 reads SQIVND (reference sequence). This CDR3 region has 13 residues. The V and J genes are TRBV19 and TRBJ1-2, with D perhaps TRBD1 (5 bases). Sequencing was done on a sample of peripheral blood. This clonotype was obtained from a man aged 25 to 45 with active or convalescent COVID-19. CDR3 DNA: TGTGCCAGTAACTTAGGGGTGAACTATGGCTACACCTTC. Its protein is CASNLGVNYGYTF.